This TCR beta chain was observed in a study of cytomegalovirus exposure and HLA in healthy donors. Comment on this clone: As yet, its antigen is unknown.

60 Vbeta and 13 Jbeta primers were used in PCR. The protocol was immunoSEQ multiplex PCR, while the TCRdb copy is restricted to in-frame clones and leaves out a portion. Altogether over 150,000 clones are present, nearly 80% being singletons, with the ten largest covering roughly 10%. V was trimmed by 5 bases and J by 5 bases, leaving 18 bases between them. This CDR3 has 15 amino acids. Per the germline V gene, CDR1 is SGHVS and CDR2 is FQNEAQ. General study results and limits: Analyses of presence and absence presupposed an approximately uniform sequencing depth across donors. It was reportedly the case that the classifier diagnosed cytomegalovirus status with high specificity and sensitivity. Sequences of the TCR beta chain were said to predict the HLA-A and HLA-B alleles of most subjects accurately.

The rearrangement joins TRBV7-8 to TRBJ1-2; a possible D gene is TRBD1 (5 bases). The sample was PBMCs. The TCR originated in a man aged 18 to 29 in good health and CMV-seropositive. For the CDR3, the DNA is TGTGCCAGCAGCCCTCAGGCCAGGCGGGGGTATGGCTACACCTTC. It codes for CASSPQARRGYGYTF.